This is a list of T cell receptor beta chains from one sample in a study of early T cells in non-severe SARS-CoV-2 infection. TCRdb re-called the 5' RACE reads through MiXCR, storing one row per CDR3 protein. In the table there are 25,000 to 35,000 distinct CDR3 sequences, 6.6% of which are singletons. Sequenced sample: whole blood. The receptor source for this set is an adult who was a healthcare worker with PCR-confirmed SARS-CoV-2 infection or an uninfected control (not recorded which). Each CDR3 is given without its conserved first and last residue. Fields, in order: CDR3 protein, V gene, J gene.

CDR3: ASSSLAGGNNEQF
V: TRBV13
J: TRBJ2-1

CDR3: ASSSPVGRAF
V: TRBV7-8
J: TRBJ1-1

CDR3: ASSLGLAGGRPRNNEQY
V: TRBV5-1
J: TRBJ2-7

CDR3: ASSPPTGGRWNGYT
V: TRBV18
J: TRBJ1-2

CDR3: AWSVPGNQPQH
V: TRBV30
J: TRBJ1-5

CDR3: ASSPGQGRGTLH
V: TRBV7-9
J: TRBJ1-6

CDR3: ASSSGRSVYNEQF
V: TRBV11-3
J: TRBJ2-1

CDR3: ASSLRRGAYNEQF
V: TRBV27
J: TRBJ2-1

CDR3: ASSPQTLRSIQY
V: TRBV11-2
J: TRBJ2-4

CDR3: ASSLDGGSGMIDTQY
V: TRBV7-8
J: TRBJ2-3

CDR3: ASSPNSYNEQF
V: TRBV3-1
J: TRBJ2-1

CDR3: ASSLEGHQPQH
V: TRBV27
J: TRBJ1-5

CDR3: ASSFRAEAF
V: TRBV7-9
J: TRBJ1-1

CDR3: ASSLAGLAGRNEQF
V: TRBV7-3
J: TRBJ2-1

CDR3: SAPPDSRARNTEAF
V: TRBV20-1
J: TRBJ1-1

CDR3: ASMLLGGNGYT
V: TRBV7-9
J: TRBJ1-2

CDR3: ASWSRASTDTQY
V: TRBV6-5
J: TRBJ2-3

CDR3: ASSRTGVPSLYNEQF
V: TRBV2
J: TRBJ2-1

CDR3: ASSLSTGLSGTDTQY
V: TRBV3-1
J: TRBJ2-3

CDR3: ASSIRGGNTGELF
V: TRBV11-3
J: TRBJ2-2

CDR3: ASSRGNTDTQY
V: TRBV3-1
J: TRBJ2-3

CDR3: ASSLGTDEKLF
V: TRBV28
J: TRBJ1-4

CDR3: GSEAEDNEQF
V: TRBV29-1
J: TRBJ2-1

CDR3: ASSLGTGLINEQF
V: TRBV12-3/TRBV12-4
J: TRBJ2-1

CDR3: ASSDWTSGGSYEQY
V: TRBV2
J: TRBJ2-7

CDR3: SVRTSGSYEQY
V: TRBV29-1
J: TRBJ2-7

CDR3: SGKTTGDTEAF
V: TRBV29-1
J: TRBJ1-1

CDR3: ASSIAGNQPQH
V: TRBV19
J: TRBJ1-5

CDR3: ASSQIEDNEQF
V: TRBV4-2
J: TRBJ2-1

CDR3: ASSPGLVAGELF
V: TRBV12-3/TRBV12-4
J: TRBJ2-2

CDR3: ASSVEGQGSPLH
V: TRBV9
J: TRBJ1-6

CDR3: ASSKEGGQF
V: TRBV9
J: TRBJ2-1

CDR3: ASGTRTVGELF
V: TRBV12-5
J: TRBJ2-2

CDR3: ASGGTTRTDTQY
V: TRBV2
J: TRBJ2-3

CDR3: ASKDGESEYTEAF
V: TRBV27
J: TRBJ1-1

CDR3: ASSLSAGAPLSYEQY
V: TRBV5-4
J: TRBJ2-7

CDR3: ASSLGDSLKGNEQF
V: TRBV5-1
J: TRBJ2-1

CDR3: ASSQGGVTRGDYGYT
V: TRBV4-2
J: TRBJ1-2

CDR3: AIGGRAEDTQY
V: TRBV10-3
J: TRBJ2-3

CDR3: SARANRGISSGANVLT
V: TRBV20-1
J: TRBJ2-6

CDR3: ASSLGQGHQPQH
V: TRBV7-2
J: TRBJ1-5

CDR3: ASSRTGGGYNEQF
V: TRBV18
J: TRBJ2-1

CDR3: ASSLDRGKTQY
V: TRBV6-5
J: TRBJ2-5

CDR3: ASSYRTGSAGNTIY
V: TRBV5-1
J: TRBJ1-3

CDR3: ASSYGSGGPLSQF
V: TRBV6-2/TRBV6-3
J: TRBJ2-1

CDR3: SASPDTGLNQPQH
V: TRBV20-1
J: TRBJ1-5

CDR3: ASSQGPTYEQY
V: TRBV2
J: TRBJ2-7

CDR3: ASSSSLSFAKNIQY
V: TRBV5-1
J: TRBJ2-4

CDR3: ASSRVTASGYTDTQY
V: TRBV28
J: TRBJ2-3

CDR3: ASGETGLNGANVLT
V: TRBV10-1
J: TRBJ2-6

CDR3: ASSLDGNTDTQY
V: TRBV7-2
J: TRBJ2-3

CDR3: ASSPETPLRGQQF
V: TRBV28
J: TRBJ2-1

CDR3: ASSADWTEIYT
V: TRBV2
J: TRBJ1-2

CDR3: AWSVHSIREPQH
V: TRBV30
J: TRBJ1-5

CDR3: ASSQEPPGRPSYNSPLH
V: TRBV4-3
J: TRBJ1-6

CDR3: ASSLAGGSSGNTIY
V: TRBV5-4
J: TRBJ1-3

CDR3: ATSDQPGHSNEQF
V: TRBV24-1
J: TRBJ2-1

CDR3: SAREDRSSYEQY
V: TRBV20-1
J: TRBJ2-7